These 30 T cell receptor beta chains originate from one sample sequenced in a study of T cell responses to AZD1222 COVID-19 vaccine. TCRdb's copy holds only in-frame clones and misses some; the assay was immunoSEQ multiplex PCR. The table shows 130,000 or so clones, with 86% occurring only once. This material consisted of peripheral blood, taken on day 0 of AZD1222 vaccination. The receptors originated from an adult in good health.

The rearrangement joins TRBV5-8 to TRBJ1-1, with D maybe TRBD1 (5 bases). The V and J ends lost 0 bases and 5 bases respectively, with 8 bases between them. The germline V gene encodes CDR1 SGHTS and CDR2 YDEGEE. The CDR3 runs 13 residues. The CDR3 protein is CASSLDRITEAFF. The CDR3 nucleotides read TGTGCCAGCAGCTTGGACAGGATTACTGAAGCTTTCTTT.

The rearrangement uses TRBV6-4 and TRBJ2-2; 9 positions agree with TRBD1. Germline V lookup: CDR1 MRHNA, CDR2 SNTAGT. The CDR3 extends over 14 amino acids. V dropped 4 bases and J dropped 3; count of bases not matched to a gene: 0. The CDR3 loop reads CASSGTGDTGELFF. CDR3 DNA: TGTGCCAGCAGTGGGACAGGGGACACCGGGGAGCTGTTTTTT.

V is TRBV5-1 and J is TRBJ2-2; 9 bases line up with TRBD2. CDR1 and CDR2 from the germline V gene are SGHRS and YFSETQ. The CDR3 totals 18 residues. After removal of 0 bases from V and 4 bases from J, the junction contained 10 bases not matched to a gene. For the CDR3, the DNA is TGCGCCAGCAGCTTGGAACTAGCGGGCCCTCCCGGCACCGGGGAGCTGTTTTTT. Protein: CASSLELAGPPGTGELFF.

This chain uses TRBV7-3 with TRBJ2-3; the D gene is possibly TRBD2 (6 bases). V lost 2 bases, J lost 4 bases, and 13 bases lay in between. Germline V lookup: CDR1 SGHTA, CDR2 FQGTGA. This CDR3 spans 15 amino acids. Written as DNA, the CDR3 is TGTGCCAGCAGCTTATTCTGGGACTCCTCAGATACGCAGTATTTT. It translates to CASSLFWDSSDTQYF.

This clone was found once. V is TRBV18 and J is TRBJ1-5; the D is unclear. V lost 5 bases, J lost 3 bases, and 14 bases lay in between. There are 15 residues in the CDR3. CDR1 and CDR2 (germline): KGHSH, LQKENI. CDR3 DNA: TGTGCCAGCTCATCAGGACTGTTACTCAATCAGCCCCAGCATTTT. Translated: CASSSGLLLNQPQHF.

This chain connects TRBV4-1 to TRBJ2-7; 7 bases agree with TRBD1. The CDR3 is made up of 15 amino acids. Germline V gives CDR1 MGHRA, CDR2 YSYEKL. V trimming: 1 base; J trimming: 0 bases; junction bases outside the gene matches: 3. CDR3 loop: CASSQGQGSSYEQYF. In DNA form, the CDR3 reads TGCGCCAGCAGCCAAGGACAGGGTAGCTCCTACGAGCAGTACTTC.

V is TRBV15 and J is TRBJ1-3; D gene unclear. Germline CDR1 reads LNHNV; CDR2 reads YYDKDF (reference sequence). The V end was cut by 1 base, the J end by 4 bases, with 11 bases between. The CDR3 runs to 15 residues. CDR3 region: CATSRGEGRGNTIYF. The CDR3 DNA sequence: TGTGCCACCAGCAGAGGGGAAGGACGAGGAAACACCATATATTTT.

The chain combines TRBV5-8 with TRBJ2-3, with D unclear. Deletions cut 4 bases from V and 13 bases from J, with 13 bases between. This CDR3 region has 11 residues. In germline, CDR1 is SGHTS, CDR2 YDEGEE. The CDR3 loop is CASSLAGAKYF. The CDR3 DNA is TGTGCCAGCAGCCTGGCTGGCGCTAAGTATTTT.

V and J are TRBV24-1 and TRBJ1-1; 7 positions agree with TRBD1. The CDR3 loop spans 15 amino acids. Germline CDR1 reads KGHDR; CDR2 reads SFDVKD. CDR3 DNA: TGTGTCTCACCCAGGGGGGGGTTGATGAACACTGAAGCTTTCTTT. Translated: CVSPRGGLMNTEAFF.

The rearrangement uses TRBV9 and TRBJ2-3; 13 bases map to TRBD2. From germline, CDR1 is SGDLS and CDR2 YYNGEE. Losses at the gene ends were 4 bases for V and 4 bases for J; bases not matched to a gene: 3. This CDR3 has 15 amino acids. CDR3 coding DNA: TGTGCCAGCAGCACGGGACTAGCGGGGCCAGATACGCAGTATTTT. Protein sequence: CASSTGLAGPDTQYF.

The chain combines TRBV9 with TRBJ2-6; D unclear. The CDR3 loop spans 14 amino acids. The germline V gene encodes CDR1 SGDLS and CDR2 YYNGEE. The V end was cut by 3 bases, the J end by 2 bases, with 6 bases between. CDR3 nucleotide sequence: TGTGCCAGCAGCGATAGAACTGGGGCCAACGTCCTGACTTTC. Translating gives CASSDRTGANVLTF.

This chain joins TRBV25-1 and TRBJ1-2, with 8 bases that match TRBD1. The CDR3 is made up of 11 amino acids. The V and J ends lost 6 bases and 8 bases, in that order; junction bases with no gene match: 2. Germline-derived CDR1 and CDR2 are MGHDK and SYGVNS. The CDR3 DNA sequence: TGTGCCAGCAGCGACAGGGGCGGCTACACCTTC. Translated: CASSDRGGYTF.

The chain couples TRBV6-5 to TRBJ2-3; D not resolved. Germline CDR1 and CDR2: MNHEY and SVGAGI. V lost 6 bases to trimming and J lost 0 bases, with 10 bases between them. This CDR3 spans 14 amino acids. The CDR3 is CASSQTTSTDTQYF. The CDR3 DNA sequence: TGTGCCAGCAGCCAGACGACTAGCACAGATACGCAGTATTTT.

This chain joins TRBV3-1 (or the pseudogene TRBV3-2) and TRBJ1-2; D gene uncertain. Germline V CDR1 and CDR2: LGHDT, YNNKEL (reference sequence). The V end was cut by 4 bases, the J end by 0 bases, with 15 bases between. The CDR3 runs 16 residues. CDR3 bases: TGTGCCAGCAGCCTATCGGGGAGGATTGCTAACTATGGCTACACCTTC. Translation: CASSLSGRIANYGYTF.

V is TRBV5-1 and J is TRBJ2-7, with TRBD2 identical over 9 bases. The V and J ends lost 4 bases and 3 bases, in that order; junction bases with no gene match: 11. Germline CDR1 is SGHRS and CDR2 is YFSETQ. This CDR3 is 16 amino acids long. CDR3 loop: CASSTTGTSRSYEQYF. Here the CDR3 DNA reads TGCGCCAGCAGCACAACCGGGACTAGCCGCAGCTACGAGCAGTACTTC.

The chain links TRBV19 to TRBJ2-3, with D uncertain. Germline V gene sequence: CDR1 LNHDA, CDR2 SQIVND (reference sequence). V was cut by 0 bases and J by 0 bases, with 10 bases left in between. The CDR3 runs to 16 residues. This CDR3 is CASSIDLGPSTDTQYF. The DNA for the CDR3 is TGTGCCAGTAGTATAGACCTGGGTCCTAGCACAGATACGCAGTATTTT.

This chain uses TRBV3-1 (or the pseudogene TRBV3-2) with TRBJ1-6; unclear D gene. Germline V lookup: CDR1 LGHDT, CDR2 YNNKEL (reference sequence). CDR3 length: 14 residues. The germline V and J ends were trimmed by 1 base and 7 bases, with 8 bases remaining between them. CDR3 in amino acids: CASSQVTPNSPLHF. In DNA form, the CDR3 reads TGTGCCAGCAGCCAAGTTACTCCGAATTCACCCCTCCACTTT.

The rearrangement joins TRBV7-9 to TRBJ1-2, with 7 bases aligning to TRBD1. V shed 5 bases and J 6 bases; nucleotides not matched to a gene: 3. The CDR3 has 12 amino acids. Germline loops: CDR1 SEHNR, CDR2 FQNEAQ (reference sequence). In DNA, the CDR3 is TGTGCCAGCAGCCCGGGACAGCATGGCTACACCTTC. The encoded protein is CASSPGQHGYTF. The full variable domain, its missing parts supplied by reference TRBV7-9 and TRBJ1-2, is DTGVSQNPRHKITKRGQNVTFRCDPISEHNRLYWYRQTLGQGPEFLTYFQNEAQLEKSRLLSDRFSAERPKGSFSTLEIQRTEQGDSAMYLCASSPGQHGYTFGSGTRLTVV.

The chain carries TRBV7-8 and TRBJ2-7, with TRBD2 matching 12 bases. Germline lookup yields CDR1 SGHVS and CDR2 FQNEAQ. V trimming: 1 base; J trimming: 4 bases; junction bases outside the gene matches: 5. CDR3 length: 16 amino acids. CDR3 residues: CASSLEASGGAYEQYF. Written as DNA, the CDR3 is TGTGCCAGCAGCTTAGAAGCTAGCGGGGGGGCTTACGAGCAGTACTTC.

The rearrangement uses TRBV3-1 (or the pseudogene TRBV3-2) and TRBJ2-2; D is perhaps TRBD2 (6 bases). The length of the CDR3 is 14 residues. The V gene lost 4 bases and the J gene lost 6 bases, with 12 bases spanning the gap. Germline V gives CDR1 LGHDT, CDR2 YNNKEL (reference sequence). The CDR3 here is CASSLAWGAGELFF. The CDR3 DNA reads as TGTGCCAGCAGCCTCGCTTGGGGGGCCGGGGAGCTGTTTTTT.

This chain joins TRBV7-2 and TRBJ2-7; 12 nucleotides match TRBD1. Germline CDR1 and CDR2: SGHTA and FQGNSA. The CDR3 is made up of 16 amino acids. V shed 2 bases and J 4 bases; nucleotides not matched to a gene: 6. CDR3 sequence reads: CASSLKMGQGAYEQYF. Here the CDR3 DNA reads TGTGCCAGCAGCTTAAAGATGGGACAGGGGGCTTACGAGCAGTACTTC.

The rearrangement links TRBV6-4 to TRBJ2-2, with D maybe TRBD1 (5 bases). The CDR3 runs to 14 residues. Trimming pared 6 bases from V and 3 bases from J, leaving 11 bases between. The germline gives CDR1 MRHNA, CDR2 SNTAGT. The CDR3 loop reads CASSSGYHTGELFF. In nucleotides, the CDR3 is TGTGCCAGCAGCTCAGGGTATCACACCGGGGAGCTGTTTTTT.

In its sample, this clone was seen once. The chain links TRBV29-1 to TRBJ1-2, with D tentatively TRBD1 (6 bases). CDR1 and CDR2 (germline): SQVTM, ANQGSEA. V lost 3 bases to trimming and J lost 5 bases, with 10 bases between them. The CDR3 is made up of 12 amino acids. CDR3 sequence: CSVDLGGYGYTF. In DNA, the CDR3 is TGCAGCGTTGATTTAGGGGGGTATGGCTACACCTTC.

This clone was seen only a few times. Within the sample, other DNA sequences also encode this same CDR3. The CDR3 coding sequence is TGTGCCAGCAGCTCTACCGGGACAGGGGAGCTGTTTTTT. As protein: CASSSTGTGELFF. This chain uses TRBV7-9 with TRBJ2-2; D possibly corresponds to TRBD1 (6 bases). The V and J ends lost 4 bases and 8 bases respectively, with 11 bases between them. The CDR3 is 13 residues long. CDR1 is SEHNR and CDR2 is FQNEAQ in the germline V gene (reference sequence).

V usage is TRBV27 and J usage is TRBJ2-3; the D gene is possibly TRBD2 (5 bases). Trimming stripped 3 bases from V and 3 bases from J, with 13 bases between. Germline CDR1 reads MNHEY; CDR2 reads SMNVEV (reference sequence). The CDR3 has 15 amino acids. The CDR3 coding sequence is TGTGCCAGCAGTTTTGGAGGCCGGATAACAGATACGCAGTATTTT. This translates into CASSFGGRITDTQYF.

The chain is built from TRBV10-2 and TRBJ2-7; possible D gene TRBD1, 5 bases. Germline V CDR1 and CDR2: WSHSY, SAAADI. V lost 3 bases and J 7 bases, leaving 16 bases between the germline ends. The CDR3 covers 14 residues. The CDR3 sequence is CASSDPELGQEQYF. The CDR3 DNA reads TGCGCCAGCAGTGACCCAGAGTTGGGGCAGGAGCAGTACTTC.

This chain links TRBV7-9 with TRBJ1-1; perhaps TRBD1 as D (6 bases). The CDR3 runs to 16 residues. V lost 2 bases and J lost 0, with 13 bases in between. The germline V gene encodes CDR1 SEHNR and CDR2 FQNEAQ (reference sequence). CDR3 amino acids: CASSLPRTGMNTEAFF. CDR3 nucleotides: TGTGCCAGCAGCTTACCGCGAACAGGGATGAACACTGAAGCTTTCTTT.

The CDR3 protein is CASSLGQGAQETQYF. In DNA form, the CDR3 reads TGTGCCAGCAGCTTAGGACAGGGGGCGCAGGAGACCCAGTACTTC. This chain connects TRBV11-2 to TRBJ2-5; 10 positions agree with TRBD1. From germline, CDR1 is SGHAT and CDR2 FQNNGV. Trimming cost V 1 base and J 5 bases; bases outside gene matches: 4. This CDR3 contains 15 residues.

The chain recombines TRBV25-1 with TRBJ2-7; D remains ambiguous. The CDR3 runs to 15 residues. CDR1 and CDR2 (germline): MGHDK, SYGVNS. Trimming pared 3 bases from V and 1 base from J, leaving 13 bases between. CDR3 DNA sequence: TGTGCCAGCAGTGACCTCGGGCACAGATCCTACGAGCAGTACTTC. Translated: CASSDLGHRSYEQYF.

This chain uses TRBV7-2 with TRBJ1-1; no definite D call. Germline CDR1 is SGHTA and CDR2 is FQGNSA. V shed 1 base and J shed 0 bases, with 6 bases lying between them. The CDR3 sequence is 14 residues long. The CDR3 loop is CASSLGQLNTEAFF. CDR3 nucleotides: TGTGCCAGCAGCTTAGGACAACTGAACACTGAAGCTTTCTTT.